Included here is one T cell receptor beta chain sequence, with context. One junction end does not reproduce the germline sequence, and a read error may be involved. CDR3 length: 12 amino acids. In germline, CDR1 is SGHRS, CDR2 YFSETQ. The data originate from a study of siplizumab effects on memory and regulatory T cells. TCRdb keeps only in-frame clones here, not all; method: immunoSEQ multiplex PCR. This table holds 50,000 to 60,000 clones, about 88% found once. The source material was naive CD8+ T cells sorted from blood. The origin of this receptor is a human donor in good health. This chain uses TRBV5-1 with TRBJ1-3, with D tentatively TRBD1 (5 bases). The CDR3 loop is CASQGSANTIYF. The CDR3 DNA is TGCGCCAGCCAGGGATCTGCAAACACCATATATTTT.